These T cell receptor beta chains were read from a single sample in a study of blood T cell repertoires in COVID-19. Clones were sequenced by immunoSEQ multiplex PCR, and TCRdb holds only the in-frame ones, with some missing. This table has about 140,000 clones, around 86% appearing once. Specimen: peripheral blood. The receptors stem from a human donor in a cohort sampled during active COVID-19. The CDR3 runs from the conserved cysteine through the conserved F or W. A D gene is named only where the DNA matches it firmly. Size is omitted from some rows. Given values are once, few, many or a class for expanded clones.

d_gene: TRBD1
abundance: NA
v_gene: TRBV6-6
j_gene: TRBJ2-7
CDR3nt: TGTGCCAGCATACCGGGACAGGGAACCTACGAGCAGTACTTC
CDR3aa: CASIPGQGTYEQYF

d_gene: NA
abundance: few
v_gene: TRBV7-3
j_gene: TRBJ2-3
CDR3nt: TGTGCCAGCAGCTTAACCGCGACTACAGATACGCAGTATTTT
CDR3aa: CASSLTATTDTQYF

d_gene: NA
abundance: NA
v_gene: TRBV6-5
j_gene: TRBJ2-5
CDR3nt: TGTGCCAGCACCCCGGGGTGGGGAGGAGAGACCCAGTACTTC
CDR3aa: CASTPGWGGETQYF

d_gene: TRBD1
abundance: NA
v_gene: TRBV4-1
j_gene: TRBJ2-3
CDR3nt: TGCGCCAGCAGCCCGACAGGGTCTAGCACAGATACGCAGTATTTT
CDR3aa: CASSPTGSSTDTQYF

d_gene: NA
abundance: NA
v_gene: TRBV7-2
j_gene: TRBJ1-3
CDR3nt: TGTGCCAGCAGCTTAATGGGGACTAGTGGAAACACCATATATTTT
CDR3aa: CASSLMGTSGNTIYF

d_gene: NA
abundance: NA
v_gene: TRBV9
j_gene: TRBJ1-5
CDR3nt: TGTGCCAGCAGCGCCGACTATAGCAATCAGCCCCAGCATTTT
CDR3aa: CASSADYSNQPQHF

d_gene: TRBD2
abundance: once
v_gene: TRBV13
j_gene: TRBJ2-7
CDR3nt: TGTGCCAGCAGCCCCGGACTAGTAAACCCCTACGAGCAGTACTTC
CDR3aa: CASSPGLVNPYEQYF

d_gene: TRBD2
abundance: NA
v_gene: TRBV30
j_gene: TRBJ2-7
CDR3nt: TGTGCCTGGAGTGTCGCCGGGTCCGGGACTACCGAGCAGTACTTC
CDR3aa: CAWSVAGSGTTEQYF

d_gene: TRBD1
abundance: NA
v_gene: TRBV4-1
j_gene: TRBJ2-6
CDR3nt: TGCGCCAGCAGCCAAGGACAGGGGGCGTCTGGGGCCAACGTCCTGACTTTC
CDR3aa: CASSQGQGASGANVLTF

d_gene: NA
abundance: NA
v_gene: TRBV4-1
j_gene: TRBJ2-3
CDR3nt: TGCGCCAGCAGTCCCCGGGACTCCTCCACAGATACGCAGTATTTT
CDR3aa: CASSPRDSSTDTQYF

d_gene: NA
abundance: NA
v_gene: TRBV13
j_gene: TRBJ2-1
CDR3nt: TGTGCCAGCAGCCCCCGTTCACCATTTGGGAGCTCCTACAATGAGCAGTTCTTC
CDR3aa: CASSPRSPFGSSYNEQFF

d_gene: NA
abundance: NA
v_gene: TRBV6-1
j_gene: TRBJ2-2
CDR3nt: TGTGCCAGCAGTCAGGGCTACAACACCGGGGAGCTGTTTTTT
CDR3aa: CASSQGYNTGELFF

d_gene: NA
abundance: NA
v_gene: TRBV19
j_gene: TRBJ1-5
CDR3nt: TGTGCCAGCGCTCTAACAGGGAGCAATCAGCCCCAGCATTTT
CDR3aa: CASALTGSNQPQHF

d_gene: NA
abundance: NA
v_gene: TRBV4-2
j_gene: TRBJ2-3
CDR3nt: TGTGCCAGCAGCCCCGGGACACCGAGGACGCACACAGATACGCAGTATTTT
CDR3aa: CASSPGTPRTHTDTQYF

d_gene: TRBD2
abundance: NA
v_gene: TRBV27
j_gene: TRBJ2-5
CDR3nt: TGTGCCAGCAGTTTGGCGAGCGGGAGACTTGCAGAGACCCAGTACTTC
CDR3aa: CASSLASGRLAETQYF

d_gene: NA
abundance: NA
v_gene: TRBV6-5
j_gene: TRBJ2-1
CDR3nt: TGTGCCAGCAAGTTTCGGGCCAGCCGCGGGAATGAGCAGTTCTTC
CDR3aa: CASKFRASRGNEQFF

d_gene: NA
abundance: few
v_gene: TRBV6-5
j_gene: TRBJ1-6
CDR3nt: TGTGCCAGCACCACGGACAGCGGTTGGAATTCACCCCTCCACTTT
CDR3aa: CASTTDSGWNSPLHF

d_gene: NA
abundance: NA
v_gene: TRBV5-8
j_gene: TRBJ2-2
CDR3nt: TGTGCCAGCAGCTTCACAGGGCCCGGGGAGCTGTTTTTT
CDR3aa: CASSFTGPGELFF

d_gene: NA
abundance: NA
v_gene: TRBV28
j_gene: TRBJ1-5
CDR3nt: TGTGCCAGCAGTCCTCTAAATGACAACCCATATCCTTATAGCAATCAGCCCCAGCATTTT
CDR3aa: CASSPLNDNPYPYSNQPQHF

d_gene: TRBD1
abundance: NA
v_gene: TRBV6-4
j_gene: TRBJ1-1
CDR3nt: TGTGCCAGCAGTGAACACAGGGGAGATGAAGCTTTCTTT
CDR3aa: CASSEHRGDEAFF

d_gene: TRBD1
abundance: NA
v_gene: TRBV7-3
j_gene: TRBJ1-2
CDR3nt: TGTGCCAGCAGCTTGGACAGGAACGTAGGAGGCTACACCTTC
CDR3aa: CASSLDRNVGGYTF

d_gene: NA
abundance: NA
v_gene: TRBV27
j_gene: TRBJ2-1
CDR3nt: TGTGCCAGCAGTTTAGAACTAGTCTACAATGAGCAGTTCTTC
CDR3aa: CASSLELVYNEQFF

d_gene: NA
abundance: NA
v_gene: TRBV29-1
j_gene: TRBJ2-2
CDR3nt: TGCAGCGTTGTGATTTCAGGGGCCCTCAACACCGGGGAGCTGTTTTTT
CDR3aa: CSVVISGALNTGELFF

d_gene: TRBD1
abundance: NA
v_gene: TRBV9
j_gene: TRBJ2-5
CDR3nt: TGTGCCAGCAGCGTAGACAGGGGGCATCGAGGTTTCCAACAAGAGACCCAGTACTTC
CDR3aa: CASSVDRGHRGFQQETQYF

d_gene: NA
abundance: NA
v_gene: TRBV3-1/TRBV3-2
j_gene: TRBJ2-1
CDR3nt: TGTGCCAGCAGCCAAGATTTCTCTCAGTTCTTC
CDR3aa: CASSQDFSQFF

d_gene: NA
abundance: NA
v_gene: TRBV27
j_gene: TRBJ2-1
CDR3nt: TGTGCCAGCAGTTTATTCGGGGGGCCTCGAAGCCATGAGCAGTTCTTC
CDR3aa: CASSLFGGPRSHEQFF

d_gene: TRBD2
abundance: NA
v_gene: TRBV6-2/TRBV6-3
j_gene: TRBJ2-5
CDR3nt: TGTGCCAGCAGTTTAAGCGGGAGAGAGACCCAGTACTTC
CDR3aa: CASSLSGRETQYF